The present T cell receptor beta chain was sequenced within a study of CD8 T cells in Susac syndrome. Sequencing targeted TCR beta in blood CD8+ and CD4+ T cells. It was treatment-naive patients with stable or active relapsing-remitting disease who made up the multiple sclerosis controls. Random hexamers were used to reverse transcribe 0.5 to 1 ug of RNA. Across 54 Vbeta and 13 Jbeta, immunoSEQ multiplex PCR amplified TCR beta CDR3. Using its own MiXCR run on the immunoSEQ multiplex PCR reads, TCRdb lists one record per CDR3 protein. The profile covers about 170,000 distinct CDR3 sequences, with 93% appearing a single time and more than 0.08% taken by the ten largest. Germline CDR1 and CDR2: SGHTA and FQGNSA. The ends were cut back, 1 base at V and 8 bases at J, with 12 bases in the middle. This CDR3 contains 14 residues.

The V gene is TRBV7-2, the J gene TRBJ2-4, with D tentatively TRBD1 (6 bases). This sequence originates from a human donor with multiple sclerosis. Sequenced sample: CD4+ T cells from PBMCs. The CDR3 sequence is CASSLDRVSDIQYF. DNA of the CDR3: TGTGCCAGCAGCTTAGACAGGGTGAGCGACATTCAGTACTTC.